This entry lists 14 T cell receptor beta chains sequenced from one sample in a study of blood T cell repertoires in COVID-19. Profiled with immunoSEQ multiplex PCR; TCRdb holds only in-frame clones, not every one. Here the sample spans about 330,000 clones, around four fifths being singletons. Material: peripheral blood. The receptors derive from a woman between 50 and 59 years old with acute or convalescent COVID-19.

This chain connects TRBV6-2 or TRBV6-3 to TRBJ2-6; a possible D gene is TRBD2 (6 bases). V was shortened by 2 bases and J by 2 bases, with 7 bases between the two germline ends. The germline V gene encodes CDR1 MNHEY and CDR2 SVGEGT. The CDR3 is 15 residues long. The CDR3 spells CASSYGGTGANVLTF. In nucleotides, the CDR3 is TGTGCCAGCAGTTACGGAGGGACTGGGGCCAACGTCCTGACTTTC.

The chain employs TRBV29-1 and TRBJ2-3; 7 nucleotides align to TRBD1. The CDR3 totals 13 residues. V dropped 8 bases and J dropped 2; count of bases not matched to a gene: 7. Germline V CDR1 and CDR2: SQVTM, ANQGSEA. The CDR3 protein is CSFPGQLTDTQYF. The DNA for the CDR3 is TGCAGCTTCCCGGGACAGCTCACAGATACGCAGTATTTT.

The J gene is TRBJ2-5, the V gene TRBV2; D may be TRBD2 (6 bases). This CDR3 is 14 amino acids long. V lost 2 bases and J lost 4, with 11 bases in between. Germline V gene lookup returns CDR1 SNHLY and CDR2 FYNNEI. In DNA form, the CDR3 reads TGTGCCAGCAGTGAAACCCGGGGGTTAGAGACCCAGTACTTC. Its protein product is CASSETRGLETQYF. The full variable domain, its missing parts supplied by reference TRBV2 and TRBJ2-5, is EPEVTQTPSHQVTQMGQEVILRCVPISNHLYFYWYRQILGQKVEFLVSFYNNEISEKSEIFDDQFSVERPDGSNFTLKIRSTKLEDSAMYFCASSETRGLETQYFGPGTRLLVL.

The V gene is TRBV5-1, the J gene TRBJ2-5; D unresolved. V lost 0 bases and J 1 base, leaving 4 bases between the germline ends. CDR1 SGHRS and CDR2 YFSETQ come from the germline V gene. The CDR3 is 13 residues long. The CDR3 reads CASSLALQETQYF. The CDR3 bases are TGCGCCAGCAGCTTGGCTCTCCAAGAGACCCAGTACTTC.

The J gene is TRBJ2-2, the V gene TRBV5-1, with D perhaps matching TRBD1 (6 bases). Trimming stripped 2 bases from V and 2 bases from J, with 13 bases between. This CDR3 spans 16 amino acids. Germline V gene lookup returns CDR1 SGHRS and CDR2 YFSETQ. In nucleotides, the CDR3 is TGCGCCAGCAGCTTTCAGGGGCGCGAAAACACCGGGGAGCTGTTTTTT. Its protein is CASSFQGRENTGELFF.

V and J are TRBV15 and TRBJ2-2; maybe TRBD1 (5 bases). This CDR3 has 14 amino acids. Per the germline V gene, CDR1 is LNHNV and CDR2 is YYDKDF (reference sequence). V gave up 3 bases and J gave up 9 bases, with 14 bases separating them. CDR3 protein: CATSSLGADRELFF. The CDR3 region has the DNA TGTGCCACCAGCAGCCTAGGGGCGGACCGGGAGCTGTTTTTT.

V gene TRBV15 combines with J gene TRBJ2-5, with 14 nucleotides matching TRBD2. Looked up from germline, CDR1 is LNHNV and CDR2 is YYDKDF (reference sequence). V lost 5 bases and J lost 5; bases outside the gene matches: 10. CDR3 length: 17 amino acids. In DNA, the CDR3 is TGTGCCACCAGCGGGAGACTAGCGGGGGGGAAGGGGGAGACCCAGTACTTC. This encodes CATSGRLAGGKGETQYF.

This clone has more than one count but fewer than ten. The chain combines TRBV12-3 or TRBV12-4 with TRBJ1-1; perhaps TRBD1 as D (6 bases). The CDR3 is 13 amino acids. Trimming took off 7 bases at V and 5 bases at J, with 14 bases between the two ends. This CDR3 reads CASTPQGRTEAFF. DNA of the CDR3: TGTGCCAGCACCCCACAGGGAAGAACTGAAGCTTTCTTT.

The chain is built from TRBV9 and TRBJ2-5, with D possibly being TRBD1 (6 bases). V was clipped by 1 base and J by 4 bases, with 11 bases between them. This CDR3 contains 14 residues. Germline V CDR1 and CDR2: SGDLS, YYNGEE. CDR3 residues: CASSVTTTGETQYF. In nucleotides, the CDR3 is TGTGCCAGCAGCGTAACAACGACAGGAGAGACCCAGTACTTC.

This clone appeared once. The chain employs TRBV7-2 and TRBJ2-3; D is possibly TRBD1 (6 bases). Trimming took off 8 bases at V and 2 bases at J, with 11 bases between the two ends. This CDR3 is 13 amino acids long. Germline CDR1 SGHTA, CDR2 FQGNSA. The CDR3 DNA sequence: TGTGCCAGCTGCGCAGGGGCCACAGATACGCAGTATTTT. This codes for CASCAGATDTQYF.

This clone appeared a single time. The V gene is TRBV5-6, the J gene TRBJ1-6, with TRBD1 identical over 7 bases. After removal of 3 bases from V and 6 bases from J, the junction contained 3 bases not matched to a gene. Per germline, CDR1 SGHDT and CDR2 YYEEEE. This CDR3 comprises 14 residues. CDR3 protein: CASSSGTVNSPLHF. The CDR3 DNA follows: TGTGCCAGCAGCTCCGGGACAGTTAATTCACCCCTCCACTTT.

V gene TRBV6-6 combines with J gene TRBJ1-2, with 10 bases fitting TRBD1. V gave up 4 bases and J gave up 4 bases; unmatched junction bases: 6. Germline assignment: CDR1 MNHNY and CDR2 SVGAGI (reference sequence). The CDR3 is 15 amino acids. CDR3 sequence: CASSWETGGIYGYTF. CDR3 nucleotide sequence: TGTGCCAGCAGTTGGGAGACAGGGGGCATCTATGGCTACACCTTC.

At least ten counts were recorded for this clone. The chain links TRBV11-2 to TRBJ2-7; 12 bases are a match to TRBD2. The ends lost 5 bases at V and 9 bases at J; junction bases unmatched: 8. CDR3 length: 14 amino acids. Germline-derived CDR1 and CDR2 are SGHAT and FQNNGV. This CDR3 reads CASSLRLAGEMQYF. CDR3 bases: TGTGCCAGCAGCCTTAGACTAGCGGGAGAGATGCAGTACTTC.

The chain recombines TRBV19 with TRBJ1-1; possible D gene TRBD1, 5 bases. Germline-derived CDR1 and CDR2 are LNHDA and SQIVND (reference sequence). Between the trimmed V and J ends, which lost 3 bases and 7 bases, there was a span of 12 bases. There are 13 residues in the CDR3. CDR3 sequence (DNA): TGTGCCAGTAGTATGGTGAGGGGAGGTGAAGCTTTCTTT. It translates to CASSMVRGGEAFF.